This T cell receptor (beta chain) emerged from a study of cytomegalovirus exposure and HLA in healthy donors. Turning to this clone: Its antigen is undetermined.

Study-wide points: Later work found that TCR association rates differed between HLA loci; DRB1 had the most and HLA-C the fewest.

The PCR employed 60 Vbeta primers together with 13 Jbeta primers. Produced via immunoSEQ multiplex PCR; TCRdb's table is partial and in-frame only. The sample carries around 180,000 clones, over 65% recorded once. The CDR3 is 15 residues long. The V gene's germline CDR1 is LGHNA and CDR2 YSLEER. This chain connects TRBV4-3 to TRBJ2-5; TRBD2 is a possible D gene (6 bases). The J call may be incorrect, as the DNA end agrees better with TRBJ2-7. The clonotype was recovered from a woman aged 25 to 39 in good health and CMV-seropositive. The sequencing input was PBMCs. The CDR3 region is CASSQSSGVSYEQYF. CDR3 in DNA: TGCGCCAGCAGCCAGTCCTCGGGGGTCTCCTACGAGCAGTACTTC.